The sequence of this TCR beta chain was determined in a study of long-term antiretroviral therapy in people with HIV (dated 2022 in TCRdb). About the full investigation: The earliest samples were collected roughly a decade before the 2015 WHO recommendation for immediate ART, at a time when ART was usually postponed until CD4 counts fell. Test extractions of a monoclonal T-cell line alongside a few dozen polyclonal samples showed no cross-contamination during QIAcube processing. From fewer than 35 adults with confirmed HIV infection, the cohort provided some 200 cryopreserved PBMC samples, gathered serially across a mean of around six years (range 1-12). Whether ART initiation and durable HIV suppression were associated with changes in peripheral blood TRB repertoire composition and diversity was tested in a retrospective serial study. About a third of the roughly 30 participants with HIV were female. What the authors observed across the whole study: HIV repertoires had narrower CDR3 length ranges than controls, and the network structure suggested an antigen-experienced repertoire that shifted only slightly toward naive after ART. The samples span the years 2004 to 2017, and the ART regimens used may be less effective than current regimens. Limited PBMC availability meant only the TCR beta chain was sequenced, without alpha chain pairing. A significant increase in TRB diversity was found to be associated with ART initiation, although TRB diversity was observed to remain significantly below that of transplant donor controls even after long-term ART. Inferences about post-ART repertoire changes are limited because no data were available on ART adherence, viral resistance or therapy changes. Because cell numbers in pre-ART samples were limited, unsorted PBMC were profiled instead of sorted CD4+ and CD8+ T cells. At every time point, the repertoire was dominated by expanded TRB clones first identified before ART initiation, although this dominance fluctuated and, in many PLHIV, declined after ART.

The immunoSEQ hsTCRB v3.0 assay was used at survey level resolution to sequence the TRB variable region. A depth of roughly 35,000-55,000 T-cell genomes per sample was targeted for TRB sequencing. TRB libraries were pooled and sequenced on an Illumina MiSeq using a v3 150-cycle kit. In the authors' own workflow: Repertoire analysis was run in R within a reproducible Nextflow workflow that covered QC, data transformation and analysis. LymphoSeq2, an R package for exploring AIRR-Seq data, was used to implement the custom analyses. A handful of samples that yielded fewer than 5000 total TRB sequences were excluded, so that about 200 HIV repertoires were analyzed. Among the roughly 180 retained HIV repertoires, about 57 were collected before ART initiation and roughly 130 after ART initiation. Each repertoire was downsampled to 5000 TRB nucleotide sequences, and summary statistics were averaged across 100 downsampling iterations. TRB sequences were retained for analysis only if CDR3 regions of at least seven amino acids were present. Diversity was assessed using a clonality score derived from Shannon entropy and using the Gini coefficient. In the repertoire networks, any two of the top 5000 CDR3 amino acid sequences were connected whenever the two sequences differed by an edit distance of one. For TRB CDR3 amino acid sequences, antigen specificity groups and MHC restriction were predicted with GLIPH2. Known CMV, EBV, HIV or tissue antigen associations were flagged by matching CDR3 amino acid sequences against VDJdb and McPAS-TCR. Pre-ART, post-ART and control groups were compared with Wilcoxon signed-rank tests and Holm-Bonferroni correction. TCRdb's version of the immuneACCESS table is confined to in-frame rearrangements and falls short of the full clone set. An unresolved V gene accounts for under half of the shortfall where checked; the remainder is of unknown origin. D and trimming were read from the DNA, whereas the V and J calls and clone size are those reported in that table. The sample includes around 20,000 clones, with around 80% observed a single time. The top ten constitute approximately 14% of the sample.

A word on this clone: The antigen it binds to is not known. There are no base qualities to consult, and no much larger clone falls within one base.

Sequences SNHLY (CDR1) and FYNNEI (CDR2) are obtained from the germline V gene. V was cut back by 10 bases and J by 3 bases, leaving a gap of 15 bases between them. The CDR3 starts with the cysteine, ends with the phenylalanine, and has 13 residues. Of the read, only the CDR3 DNA is kept; its 39 bases are in frame from base 1. Participants were included only if at least one PBMC sample before ART initiation and at least two post-ART samples were available. All participants with HIV were treated in the United States of America. Before DNA extraction, cryopreserved samples of roughly 0.9-11 million PBMC were thawed and washed. At the time of the earliest PBMC sample, participants with HIV were aged between roughly 20 and 55 years. Each participant contributed PBMC samples from 1-4 timepoints before ART initiation and 2-8 timepoints after ART initiation, with a median of 7 samples. For every participant, serial HIV viral load, CD4+ T-cell count, ART history and demographic data were obtained. Genomic DNA was extracted from unsorted PBMC with a Qiagen kit on a QIAcube, with processing performed in batches of 12 samples.

The TCR was taken from a woman in her forties or fifties with HIV. The sample here was unsorted PBMCs, taken 0.5 years before starting antiretroviral therapy. The chain employs TRBV2 and TRBJ1-2; the D gene cannot be resolved reliably. The CDR3 amino acid sequence is: CANPRAAHYGYTF. The DNA reads TGTGCCAACCCAAGGGCAGCCCACTATGGCTACACCTTC.